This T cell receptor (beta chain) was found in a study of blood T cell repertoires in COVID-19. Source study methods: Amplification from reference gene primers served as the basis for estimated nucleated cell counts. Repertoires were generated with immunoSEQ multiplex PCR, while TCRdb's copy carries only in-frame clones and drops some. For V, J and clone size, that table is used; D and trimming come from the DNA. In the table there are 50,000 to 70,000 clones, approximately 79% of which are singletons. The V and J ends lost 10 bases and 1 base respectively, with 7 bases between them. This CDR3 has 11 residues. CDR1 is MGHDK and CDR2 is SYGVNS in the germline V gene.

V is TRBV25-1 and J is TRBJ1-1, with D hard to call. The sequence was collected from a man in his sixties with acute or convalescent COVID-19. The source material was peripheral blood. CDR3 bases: TGTGCCACCGGGGAGAACACTGAAGCTTTCTTT. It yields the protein CATGENTEAFF.